This T cell receptor (beta chain) is drawn from a study of blood T cell repertoires in COVID-19. Looking at the study overall: Nucleic acid was either cDNA or gDNA, and it came from T cells, B-cell-depleted T cells, or PBMCs.

Under the authors' procedure: Amplification of reference gene primers provided the estimated nucleated cell counts. TCRdb keeps only in-frame clones here, not all; method: immunoSEQ multiplex PCR. That table gives V, J and clone size, and the DNA gave D and trimming. The data contain about 120,000 clones, about 90% of them singletons. Germline V gives CDR1 SEHNR, CDR2 FQNEAQ (reference sequence). The CDR3 runs 15 residues. The V segment lost 4 bases and the J segment 5 bases; nucleotides outside the gene matches: 9. V is TRBV7-9 and J is TRBJ2-3, with TRBD2 matching over 7 bases. The clonotype was recovered from a woman between 65 and 79 years old with acute or convalescent COVID-19. Sequencing input: peripheral blood. CDR3 amino acids: CASSYGLGMEDTQYF. DNA for the CDR3: TGTGCCAGCAGCTACGGACTAGGAATGGAAGATACGCAGTATTTT.